This entry is about one TCR beta chain. In terms of age and location, participants ranged from roughly 18 to 90 years and lived in approximately 24 US areas. Germline-derived CDR1 and CDR2 are SGHTA and FQGNSA. This CDR3 comprises 15 residues. Trimming cost V 4 bases and J 5 bases; bases outside gene matches: 10. These data belong to a study of blood T cell repertoires in COVID-19. Original analysis: How many nucleated cells were present was estimated from reference gene primer amplification. Only in-frame clones appear in the TCRdb table, and some are missing; sequencing was by immunoSEQ multiplex PCR. The DNA gave D and trimming, while V, J and clone size come from that table. The table has some 350,000 clones, roughly nine tenths seen once.

This chain links TRBV7-2 with TRBJ2-7; 8 nucleotides align to TRBD2. Sequencing was done on a sample of PBMCs or T cells enriched from blood (not recorded which). This sequence originates from a man between 18 and 29 years old who had recovered from COVID-19. CDR3 sequence: CASSSSPRAGDEQYF. The CDR3 DNA is TGTGCCAGCAGCTCTTCTCCTCGAGCGGGAGACGAGCAGTACTTC.